This T cell receptor (beta chain) was sequenced for a study of cytomegalovirus exposure and HLA in healthy donors. Of note for this clone: Its antigen remains unidentified.

The PCR used 60 Vbeta and 13 Jbeta primers. Methods used by the authors: In a later analysis, about 11 million of 65 million to 80 million unique beta chains occurred in at least two donors. Only in-frame clones appear in the TCRdb table, and some are missing; sequencing was by immunoSEQ multiplex PCR. V and J calls and clone size are as listed in that table; D and trimming were resolved from the DNA. The table shows approximately 170,000 clones, with around 80% occurring only once. Regarding the study as a whole: Most of the CMV-associated TCR beta chains (in a later analysis) appeared to be HLA-restricted. Among TCR sequences, most were rare, though some public TCRs appeared in many donors. As confirmed in vitro, a few CMV-associated chains were specific for CMV antigens.

The TCR comes from a woman aged 25-40 years in good health and CMV-seropositive. The sequencing input was PBMCs.

The CDR3 nucleotides read TGCGCCAGCAGTCCGACGAGCGGAGTCCAAGAGACCCAGTACTTC. Translation: CASSPTSGVQETQYF. V and J are TRBV4-1 and TRBJ2-5; D perhaps matches TRBD2 (5 bases). V dropped 6 bases and J dropped 1 base, with 15 bases sitting between them. Germline lookup yields CDR1 MGHRA and CDR2 YSYEKL. CDR3 length equals 15 residues.